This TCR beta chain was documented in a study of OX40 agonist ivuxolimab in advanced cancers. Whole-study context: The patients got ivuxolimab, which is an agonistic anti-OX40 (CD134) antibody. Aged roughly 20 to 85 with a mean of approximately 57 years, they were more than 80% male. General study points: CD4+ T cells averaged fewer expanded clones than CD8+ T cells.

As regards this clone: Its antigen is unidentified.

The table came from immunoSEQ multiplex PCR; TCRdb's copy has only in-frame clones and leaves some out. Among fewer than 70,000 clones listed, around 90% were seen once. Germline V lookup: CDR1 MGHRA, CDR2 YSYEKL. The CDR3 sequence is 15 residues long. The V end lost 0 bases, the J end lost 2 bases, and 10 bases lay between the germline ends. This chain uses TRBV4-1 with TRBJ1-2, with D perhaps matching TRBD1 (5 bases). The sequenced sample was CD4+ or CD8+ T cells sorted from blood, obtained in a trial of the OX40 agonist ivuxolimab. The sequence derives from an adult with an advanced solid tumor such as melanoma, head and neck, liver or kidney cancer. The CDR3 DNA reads TGCGCCAGCAGCCAAGATGGGGGGTACAACTATGGCTACACCTTC. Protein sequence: CASSQDGGYNYGYTF.